Following are 15 T cell receptor beta chains from one sample sequenced in a study of T cell repertoires in cytomegalovirus infection. For these receptors, no antigen is known. TCRdb processed the reads anew with MiXCR; each CDR3 protein has one entry. The sample includes 140,000 to 150,000 distinct CDR3 sequences, about 31% seen only once; the top ten take about 56%. Material: CD8+ T cells from cultured PBMCs, obtained from culture after CMV antigen stimulation. Receptor source: a human donor in good health (CMV status not recorded). Some clones in this sample may be carry-over from other donors' samples.

This clonotype was counted only a few times. The chain uses TRBV7-6 and TRBJ2-7, with D maybe TRBD1 (5 bases). The CDR3 has 14 amino acids. Trimming took 1 base from V and 4 from J, leaving 11 bases between them. Germline V lookup: CDR1 SGHVS, CDR2 FNYEAQ. CDR3 DNA sequence: TGTGCCAGCAGCTTAGATGGGGCCGGGTACGAGCAGTACTTC. Protein sequence: CASSLDGAGYEQYF.

This clonotype was counted ten times or more. The V and J genes are TRBV7-6 and TRBJ2-3, with 9 bases aligning to TRBD2. The CDR3 contains 16 residues. V lost 4 bases, J lost 5 bases, and 10 bases stayed unmatched. Germline CDR1 is SGHVS and CDR2 is FNYEAQ. The CDR3 loop reads CASSSLRGGAEDTQYF. DNA for the CDR3: TGTGCCAGCAGCTCCCTGCGCGGGGGGGCCGAAGATACGCAGTATTTT.

This clonotype was picked up a small number of times. The chain uses TRBV27 and TRBJ1-2, with D possibly matching TRBD1 (5 bases). V lost 1 base, J lost 1 base, and 10 bases lay in between. The length of the CDR3 is 15 residues. CDR1 is MNHEY, CDR2 SMNVEV, per germline (reference sequence). The CDR3 here is CASSLLAGLNYGYTF. The CDR3 DNA reads as TGTGCCAGCAGTTTATTGGCAGGGCTTAACTATGGCTACACCTTC.

This clonotype was observed a few times. This rearrangement joins TRBV20-1 to TRBJ2-3; 7 nucleotides line up with TRBD2. Trimming at V came to 0 bases and at J to 7 bases, leaving 10 bases not matched to a gene. Germline V gene data show CDR1 as DFQATT and CDR2 as SNEGSKA (reference sequence). The CDR3 contains 15 residues. The CDR3 DNA follows: TGCAGTGCTAGAGACGCCCGGGCTAGCGGATATACGCAGTATTTT. Its translation is CSARDARASGYTQYF.

The CDR3: CASSLQLAGSTGELFF. CDR3 DNA: TGTGCCAGCAGTTTACAACTAGCGGGGAGCACCGGGGAGCTGTTTTTT. This rearrangement joins TRBV27 to TRBJ2-2; 10 nucleotides align to TRBD2. V was pared by 2 bases and J by 4 bases, with 4 bases of the junction left unmatched. The germline gives CDR1 MNHEY, CDR2 SMNVEV (reference sequence). The CDR3 is 16 amino acids.

This clonotype was observed many times. The rearrangement uses TRBV7-9 and TRBJ2-5; 8 bases are shared with TRBD2. The ends lost 3 bases at V and 5 bases at J; junction bases unmatched: 8. The CDR3 has 15 residues. Germline CDR1 and CDR2: SEHNR and FQNEAQ (reference sequence). The CDR3 nucleotides are TGTGCCAGCAGCTTTAAACGGGGGGGTTTTGAGACCCAGTACTTC. It encodes CASSFKRGGFETQYF.

The V and J genes are TRBV24-1 and TRBJ2-2; D possibly matches TRBD1 or TRBD2 (6 bases each). Germline CDR1 reads KGHDR; CDR2 reads SFDVKD. The CDR3 runs 15 residues. Between the trimmed V and J ends, which lost 1 base and 8 bases, there was a span of 13 bases. The CDR3 is CATSDFEGGRGELFF. CDR3 in DNA: TGTGCCACCAGTGATTTCGAGGGGGGCCGTGGGGAGCTGTTTTTT.

The table lists this clonotype with a few counts. This sequence joins TRBV28 and TRBJ1-3; the D is unclear. V lost 2 bases to trimming and J lost 2 bases, with 7 bases between them. The CDR3 runs to 14 residues. Germline V lookup: CDR1 MDHEN, CDR2 SYDVKM. The CDR3 sequence: CASSLPKAGNTIYF. DNA of the CDR3: TGTGCCAGCAGTTTACCCAAGGCTGGAAACACCATATATTTT.

This chain links TRBV18 with TRBJ2-7; TRBD1 matches 9 bases. The CDR3 sequence is 14 residues long. CDR1 KGHSH and CDR2 LQKENI come from the germline V gene. V dropped 4 bases and J dropped 7; count of bases not matched to a gene: 8. The CDR3 region has the DNA TGTGCCAGCTCACAAACACAGGGGGCCGGGGAGCAGTACTTC. Its translation is CASSQTQGAGEQYF.

The chain carries TRBV5-4 and TRBJ2-2; D not resolved. The germline gives CDR1 SGHNT, CDR2 YYREEE (reference sequence). This CDR3 is built from 14 residues. Trimming shortened V by 1 base and J by 3 bases, and 7 bases separated the two germline ends. The CDR3 DNA reads as TGTGCCAGCAGCTTGACGGCAGACACCGGGGAGCTGTTTTTT. It translates to CASSLTADTGELFF.

This clonotype was seen more than once but under ten times. The chain employs TRBV4-1 and TRBJ2-7, with TRBD1 as a possible D gene (5 bases). V lost 0 bases and J lost 4, with 16 bases in between. The CDR3 covers 16 residues. Germline CDR1 is MGHRA and CDR2 is YSYEKL. CDR3 nucleotide sequence: TGCGCCAGCAGCCAAGATCCGCCAGGGTCAGAGTACGAGCAGTACTTC. Translating it yields CASSQDPPGSEYEQYF.

This clonotype has ten or more counts. The CDR3 here is CASSQASRAGHEQYF. DNA of the CDR3: TGCGCCAGCAGCCAAGCTAGCCGTGCAGGTCACGAGCAGTACTTC. The chain employs TRBV4-1 and TRBJ2-7; weak D call: TRBD2 (5 bases). Trimming removed 1 base at V and 5 bases at J, with 15 bases between. There are 15 residues in the CDR3. Germline CDR1 reads MGHRA; CDR2 reads YSYEKL.

The rearrangement links TRBV27 to TRBJ2-3; possibly TRBD2 for D (6 bases). CDR3 length: 18 residues. V shed 1 base and J shed 2 bases, with 19 bases lying between them. Germline CDR1 and CDR2: MNHEY and SMNVEV (reference sequence). This CDR3 is CASSLLFTGVIPTDTQYF. For the CDR3, the DNA is TGTGCCAGCAGTTTATTATTTACGGGGGTAATTCCCACAGATACGCAGTATTTT.

The chain recombines TRBV7-2 with TRBJ2-2; 7 bases line up with TRBD1. Per the germline V gene, CDR1 is SGHTA and CDR2 is FQGNSA. V lost 5 bases and J lost 2; bases outside the gene matches: 11. The CDR3 contains 17 residues. Written as DNA, the CDR3 is TGTGCCAGCAGCCTACCGCGGACAGGAATTAACACCGGGGAGCTGTTTTTT. This translates into CASSLPRTGINTGELFF.

The chain links TRBV11-2 to TRBJ2-1; 7 bases line up with TRBD1. Germline V gives CDR1 SGHAT, CDR2 FQNNGV. The CDR3 loop spans 15 amino acids. The ends lost 6 bases at V and 8 bases at J; junction bases unmatched: 13. CDR3 loop: CASSFYLGGLDEQFF. The DNA for the CDR3 is TGTGCCAGCAGTTTTTATTTAGGGGGCTTAGATGAGCAGTTCTTC.